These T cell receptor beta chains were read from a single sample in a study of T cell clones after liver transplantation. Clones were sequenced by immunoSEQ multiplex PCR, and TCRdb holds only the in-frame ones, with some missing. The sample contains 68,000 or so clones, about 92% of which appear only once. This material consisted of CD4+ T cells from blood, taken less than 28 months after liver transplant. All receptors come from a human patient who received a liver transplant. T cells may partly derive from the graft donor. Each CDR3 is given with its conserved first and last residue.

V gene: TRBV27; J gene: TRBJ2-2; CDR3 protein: CASRGQFRADGELFF
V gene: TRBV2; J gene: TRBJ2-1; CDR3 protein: CASSDLSYEGEQFF
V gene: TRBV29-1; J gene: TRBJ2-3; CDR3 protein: CSVVSGTDTQYF
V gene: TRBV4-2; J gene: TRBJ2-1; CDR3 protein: CASSPRSRQGGGNEQFF
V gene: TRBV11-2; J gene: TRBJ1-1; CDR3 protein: CASSFRPGTGLSLNTEAFF
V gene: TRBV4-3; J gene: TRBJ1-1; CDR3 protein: CASSQEGRGDTEAFF
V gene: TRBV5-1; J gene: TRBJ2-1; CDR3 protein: CASSLAGGGSYNEQFF
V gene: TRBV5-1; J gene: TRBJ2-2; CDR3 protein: CASSWLSGASGELFF
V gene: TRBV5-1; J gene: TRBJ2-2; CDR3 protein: CASSFPAGGSGNTGELFF
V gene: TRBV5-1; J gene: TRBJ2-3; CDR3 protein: CASRTGRDTDTQYF
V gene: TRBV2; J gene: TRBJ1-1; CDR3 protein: CASSKQGNTEAFF
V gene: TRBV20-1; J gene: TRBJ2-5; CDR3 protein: CSAREKTQYF